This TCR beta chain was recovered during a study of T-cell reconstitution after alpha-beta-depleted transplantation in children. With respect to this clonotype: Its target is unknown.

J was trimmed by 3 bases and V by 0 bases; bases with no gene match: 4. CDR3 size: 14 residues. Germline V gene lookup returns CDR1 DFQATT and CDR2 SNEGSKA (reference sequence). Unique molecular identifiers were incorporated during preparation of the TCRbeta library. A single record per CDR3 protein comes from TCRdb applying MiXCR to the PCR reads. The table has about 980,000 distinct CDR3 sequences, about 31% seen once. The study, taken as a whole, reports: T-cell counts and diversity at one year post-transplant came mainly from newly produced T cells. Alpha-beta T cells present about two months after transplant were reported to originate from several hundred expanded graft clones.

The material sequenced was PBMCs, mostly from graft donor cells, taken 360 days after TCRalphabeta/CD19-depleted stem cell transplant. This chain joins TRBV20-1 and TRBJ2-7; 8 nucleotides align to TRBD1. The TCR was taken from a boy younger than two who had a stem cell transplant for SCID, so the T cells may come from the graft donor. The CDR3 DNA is TGCAGTGCTAGAGATTATGGACAGGGCTACGAGCAGTACTTC. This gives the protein CSARDYGQGYEQYF.